These T cell receptor beta chains were read from a single sample in a study of monozygotic twins with inflammatory bowel disease. TCRdb reprocessed the 5' RACE reads; each CDR3 protein has one entry and no DNA is given. The table gives 150,000 to 200,000 distinct CDR3 sequences; the top ten clones make up under 3.5% of it. The specimen was blood. Receptors were obtained from a human donor with ulcerative colitis or Crohn's disease, or a healthy co-twin of an affected twin (not recorded which). Each CDR3 is given with its conserved first and last residue.

J,V,CDR3
TRBJ2-1,TRBV27,CASSPPGTSGRALKQFF
TRBJ2-5,TRBV5-1,CASKVSGQETQYF
TRBJ2-2,TRBV6-1,CASSERGSRTGELFF
TRBJ2-6,TRBV11-1,CASSSLQETEKVLSGANVLTF
TRBJ1-1,TRBV14,CASSPRGGAEAFF
TRBJ2-1,TRBV5-4,CASSPSGRFSYNEQFF
TRBJ2-1,TRBV3-1,CASSQGSSGGYNEQFF
TRBJ2-2,TRBV30,CAWRGYYTGELFF
TRBJ2-7,TRBV7-2,CASSLGIALSYEQYF
TRBJ1-2,TRBV7-2,CASSRDWDYGYTF
TRBJ2-5,TRBV7-2,CASSTGPRMETQYF
TRBJ1-1,TRBV14,CASSQSRGVEAFF
TRBJ2-1,TRBV7-2,CASSPRTAGVGEQFF
TRBJ2-1,TRBV6-1,CASSQDVTLNEQFF
TRBJ1-1,TRBV6-5,CASVKVWTGGNTEAFF
TRBJ1-1,TRBV29-1,CSVLPGVGNTEAFF
TRBJ1-1,TRBV27,CASSLGDIHNTEAFF
TRBJ1-4,TRBV5-4,CASSLKIGTGNEKLFF
TRBJ1-1,TRBV7-6,CASSLRVREDEAFF
TRBJ2-1,TRBV25-1,CASSEHGYEQFF
TRBJ1-5,TRBV6-1,CASSRGVYSNQPQHF
TRBJ2-2,TRBV6-5,CASSYSYTGELFF
TRBJ1-1,TRBV12-3/TRBV12-4,CASSLVRVNTEAFF
TRBJ2-7,TRBV12-3/TRBV12-4,CASTQGTSGYEQYF
TRBJ2-3,TRBV24-1,CATSDPGTGGDTQYF
TRBJ2-1,TRBV7-6,CASSLGAGGNEQFF
TRBJ2-1,TRBV20-1,CSAPGRIYNEQYF
TRBJ2-3,TRBV4-2,CASSGASGTEDTQYF
TRBJ1-2,TRBV7-3,CASSSLTTGVNYGYTF
TRBJ2-2,TRBV11-3,CASSRDPLGGELFF
TRBJ2-1,TRBV19,CASSARPQVGNNEQFF
TRBJ2-2,TRBV10-3,CAISASTGGELFF
TRBJ2-1,TRBV5-4,CASSLGTLAHNEQFF
TRBJ2-7,TRBV15,CATSSHTWASGRGEQYF
TRBJ2-7,TRBV7-8,CASSLATSGSSYEQYF
TRBJ2-7,TRBV5-5,CASSTDFRGEQYF
TRBJ2-3,TRBV10-3,CAISDSTDTQYF
TRBJ2-7,TRBV13,CASSSRPYEQYF
TRBJ1-1,TRBV6-1,CASSDDPTVSAFF
TRBJ2-3,TRBV4-3,CASSQDSTDTQYF
TRBJ2-7,TRBV27,CASSSSGTRLAYEQYF
TRBJ1-2,TRBV28,CASNPTRFYGYTF
TRBJ1-6,TRBV12-3/TRBV12-4,CASTRTGVVSPLHF
TRBJ2-7,TRBV7-8,CASSLGGSRAGYEQYF
TRBJ2-2,TRBV10-3,CAISERPGTSVNTGELFF
TRBJ2-1,TRBV6-5,CASSYSSEQFF
TRBJ2-2,TRBV12-3/TRBV12-4,CASSPRVSGTGELFF
TRBJ2-2,TRBV7-2,CASSLAVAGGTGELFF